In its sample, the clone carrying this T cell receptor beta chain was seen a few times. The antigen is not known. No donor had other autoimmune disease, uncontrolled infection, pregnancy or lactation. The evidence that diagnosis relied on was clinical symptoms, serum thyroxine, TRAb, thyroid ultrasound and orbital computed tomography. The record originates from a study of Graves' ophthalmopathy and Graves' hyperthyroidism. Study conclusions and caveats: Blood also carried most expanded thyroid clonotypes exceeding 0.001 frequency. The model forecast ophthalmopathy progression, reaching 70.59% sensitivity and approximately 72% specificity.

Germline CDR1 and CDR2: SGHRS and YFSETQ. V lost 4 bases and J lost 2; bases outside the gene matches: 13. The CDR3 runs to 17 residues. Researchers took RNA transcripts and amplified TCR beta CDR3 regions from them. After a first-round RT-PCR with HTBI primers, a second-round multiplex PCR was run. Each CDR3 protein gets one entry after TCRdb re-called the multiplex PCR reads with MiXCR. The table has over 650,000 distinct CDR3 sequences, about 40% seen once. The specimen sequenced was peripheral blood. The clonotype comes from an adult man with Graves' ophthalmopathy. The J gene is TRBJ2-7, the V gene TRBV5-1; 9 positions agree with TRBD1. DNA of the CDR3: TGCGCCAGCAGCCCGGGGGTCGGACAGGGGCTGACCTACGAGCAGTACTTC. It is translated as CASSPGVGQGLTYEQYF.